Sequencing of this T cell receptor beta chain was carried out in a study of T cells in tuberculosis. Study-wide context: IGRA-negative adolescents, IGRA-positive adolescents with latent tuberculosis and adults with active tuberculosis formed this South African cohort.

Trimming stripped 2 bases from V and 8 bases from J, with 10 bases between. Germline V gene lookup returns CDR1 MDHEN and CDR2 SYDVKM. The CDR3 sequence is 13 residues long. Some clones are missing from TCRdb's copy, which holds only in-frame ones; the method was immunoSEQ multiplex PCR. The repertoire holds more than 40,000 clones, with approximately 94% as singletons. The sequence came from a donor aged 10-29 years with latent tuberculosis or without tuberculosis infection. Some clones in this sample may be carry-over from other donors' samples. What was sequenced was PBMCs. V and J are TRBV28 and TRBJ2-1; weak D call: TRBD1 (5 bases). The CDR3 DNA reads TGTGCCAGCAGTTTAACCAGGGAAGATGAGCAGTTCTTC. Encoded protein: CASSLTREDEQFF.